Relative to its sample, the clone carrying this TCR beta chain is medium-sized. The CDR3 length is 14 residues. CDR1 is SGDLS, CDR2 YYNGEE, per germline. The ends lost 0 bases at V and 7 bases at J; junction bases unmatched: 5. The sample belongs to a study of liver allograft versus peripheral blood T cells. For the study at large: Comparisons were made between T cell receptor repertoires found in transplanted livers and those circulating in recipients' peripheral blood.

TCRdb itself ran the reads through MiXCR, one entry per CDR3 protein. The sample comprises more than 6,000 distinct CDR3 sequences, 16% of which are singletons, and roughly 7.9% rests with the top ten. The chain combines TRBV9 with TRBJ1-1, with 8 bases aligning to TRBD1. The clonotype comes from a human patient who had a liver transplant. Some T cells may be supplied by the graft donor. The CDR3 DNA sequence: TGTGCCAGCAGCGTAGGCTGGGGGACAGGTGAAGCTTTCTTT. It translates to CASSVGWGTGEAFF.